The 9 T cell receptor beta chains below were found in one sample sequenced in a study of T cells after yellow fever vaccination. TCRdb reprocessed the 5' RACE reads with MiXCR, giving one entry per CDR3 protein. The sample includes around 360,000 distinct CDR3 sequences, around a tenth of them seen just once. The sample in question was PBMCs, obtained on the day of the first yellow fever vaccination. All receptors come from a man aged 18 to 35 who received the YFV17D yellow fever vaccine.

This clonotype has a count of ten or more. The chain links TRBV5-1 to TRBJ2-1; 11 bases match TRBD1. V shed 7 bases, J shed 6 bases, and the junction held 6 bases outside the gene matches. This CDR3 is 14 amino acids long. Germline-derived CDR1 and CDR2 are SGHRS and YFSETQ. This chain's CDR3 is CASGTGTGGNEQFF. CDR3 coding DNA: TGCGCCAGCGGAACCGGGACAGGGGGCAATGAGCAGTTCTTC.

This chain connects TRBV7-9 to TRBJ2-7; 9 positions match TRBD1. Germline lookup yields CDR1 SEHNR and CDR2 FQNEAQ (reference sequence). The V gene end was trimmed by 5 bases and the J gene end by 0 bases; junction bases not matched to a gene: 5. The CDR3 has 15 amino acids. The CDR3 DNA reads TGTGCCAGCAGCCCATTACAGGGGGCCTCCTACGAGCAGTACTTC. Residues: CASSPLQGASYEQYF.

V and J are TRBV5-1 and TRBJ2-1; 7 bases align to TRBD1. CDR3 length: 15 residues. CDR1 is SGHRS, CDR2 YFSETQ, per germline. Trimming at V came to 4 bases and at J to 7 bases, leaving 11 bases not matched to a gene. This CDR3 is CASSDRQGRGNEQFF. The CDR3 nucleotides are TGCGCCAGCAGCGATCGACAGGGTCGAGGGAATGAGCAGTTCTTC.

This clonotype has just a few counts. This chain joins TRBV6-2 or TRBV6-3 and TRBJ2-7; 9 nucleotides match TRBD2. The J segment lost 1 base and the V segment lost 1 base, leaving 5 bases of the junction unmatched. The CDR3 is 16 residues long. Germline lookup yields CDR1 MNHEY and CDR2 SVGEGT. The CDR3 sequence is CASSYYSAGGSYEQYF. The CDR3 DNA reads TGTGCCAGCAGTTACTATTCAGCGGGGGGTTCCTACGAGCAGTACTTC.

This clonotype was observed a few times. At one end, the junction sequence differs from germline, possibly due to a read error. The chain combines TRBV20-1 with TRBJ2-3; 9 bases map to TRBD2. CDR3 size: 16 residues. Germline V lookup: CDR1 DFQATT, CDR2 SNEGSKA (reference sequence). DNA for the CDR3: TGCAGTGCTAGAGATCGTCTTAGCGGGGGCACGGATACGCAGTATTTT. As protein: CSARDRLSGGTDTQYF.

The gene calls are TRBV30 and TRBJ1-1, with D hard to call. V lost 5 bases to trimming and J lost 9 bases, with 13 bases between them. Germline V gene sequence: CDR1 GTSNPN, CDR2 SVGIG (reference sequence). CDR3 length equals 11 residues. The CDR3 reads CAWYGETKAFF. The CDR3 nucleotides are TGTGCCTGGTACGGGGAGACTAAAGCTTTCTTT. Together with reference TRBV30 and TRBJ1-1, the CDR3 gives the full variable domain: SQTIHQWPATLVQPVGSPLSLECTVEGTSNPNLYWYRQAAGRGLQLLFYSVGIGQISSEVPQNLSASRPQDRQFILSSKKLLLSDSGFYLCAWYGETKAFFGQGTRLTVV.

The genes are TRBV5-1 and TRBJ2-7; TRBD1 is a possible D gene (5 bases). Germline lookup yields CDR1 SGHRS and CDR2 YFSETQ. The CDR3 is 14 amino acids. The V end lost 3 bases, the J end lost 6 bases, and 16 bases lay between the germline ends. The DNA of the CDR3 is TGCGCCAGCAGCTCGGTCCAGGGCGCGAGCGAGCAGTACTTC. Its translation is CASSSVQGASEQYF.

The table lists this clonotype with a few counts. The rearrangement joins TRBV29-1 to TRBJ1-1; possibly TRBD1 for D (5 bases). V was pared by 7 bases and J by 1 base, with 13 bases between. The CDR3 is 13 amino acids. Per the germline V gene, CDR1 is SQVTM and CDR2 is ANQGSEA. CDR3 in DNA: TGCAGCGCCCTTTGGGACGGGAACACTGAAGCTTTCTTT. Translated, it gives CSALWDGNTEAFF.

This clonotype has a handful of counts. The gene calls are TRBV24-1 and TRBJ1-5, with 7 positions matching TRBD1. Germline-derived CDR1 and CDR2 are KGHDR and SFDVKD. The CDR3 is made up of 14 amino acids. Trimming removed 3 bases from V and 3 bases from J; junction bases left unmatched: 1. The CDR3 DNA reads TGTGCCACCAGTGATACAGGGGTCAATCAGCCCCAGCATTTT. Its protein product is CATSDTGVNQPQHF.